What follows are 5 T cell receptor beta chains derived from one specimen sequenced in a study of OX40 agonist ivuxolimab in advanced cancers. Assay used: immunoSEQ multiplex PCR; TCRdb lists only in-frame clones, some missing. The table has some 70,000 clones, about nine tenths seen once. The sample was CD4+ or CD8+ T cells sorted from blood, taken in a trial of the OX40 agonist ivuxolimab. The receptors derive from an adult with an advanced solid tumor such as melanoma, head and neck, liver or kidney cancer.

The V gene is TRBV28, the J gene TRBJ2-5; the D gene is possibly TRBD1 (6 bases). This CDR3 has 12 amino acids. Trimming left V 5 bases short and J 8 bases short, with 12 bases between. CDR1 MDHEN and CDR2 SYDVKM come from the germline V gene. The chain's CDR3 is CASSRGKTTQYF. The CDR3 DNA sequence: TGTGCCAGCAGTAGGGGGAAGACCACCCAGTACTTC.

This chain joins TRBV29-1 and TRBJ2-3; 10 bases agree with TRBD1. Germline V lookup: CDR1 SQVTM, CDR2 ANQGSEA. After removal of 5 bases from V and 3 bases from J, the junction contained 5 bases not matched to a gene. This CDR3 comprises 14 residues. CDR3 amino acids: CSVPGQGRTDTQYF. CDR3 bases: TGCAGCGTTCCGGGACAGGGGCGGACAGATACGCAGTATTTT.

This rearrangement joins TRBV2 to TRBJ1-6; D not resolved. Per germline, CDR1 SNHLY and CDR2 FYNNEI. Deletions cut 6 bases from V and 7 bases from J, with 13 bases between. The CDR3 consists of 14 residues. The CDR3 spells CASSPARGNSPLHF. The CDR3 bases are TGTGCCAGCAGCCCCGCGAGAGGGAATTCACCCCTCCACTTT.

V is TRBV7-3 and J is TRBJ2-5; 7 positions agree with TRBD1. CDR3 length: 14 residues. The junction had 1 base not matched to a gene; V was cut back by 1 base and J by 2 bases. Germline CDR1 is SGHTA and CDR2 is FQGTGA. CDR3 amino acids: CASSLKGQQETQYF. In DNA, the CDR3 is TGTGCCAGCAGCTTAAAGGGACAGCAAGAGACCCAGTACTTC.

V gene TRBV4-1 combines with J gene TRBJ2-7; maybe TRBD1 (6 bases). The V gene's germline CDR1 is MGHRA and CDR2 YSYEKL. V shed 1 base and J shed 1 base, with 17 bases lying between them. The length of the CDR3 is 17 residues. The CDR3: CASSQVTMSGTSYEQYF. In nucleotides, the CDR3 is TGCGCCAGCAGCCAAGTAACGATGTCAGGGACATCCTACGAGCAGTACTTC.